This TCR beta chain was identified during a study of long-term antiretroviral therapy in people with HIV. Whole-study context: In the earliest collections, sampling predates the 2015 immediate-ART recommendation by about a decade.

With survey level as its setting, the immunoSEQ assay was v3.0. This table comes from immunoSEQ multiplex PCR, and its TCRdb copy is limited to in-frame clones, with some not included. The sample includes more than 35,000 clones, around nine tenths of them seen just once. Trimming pared 4 bases from V and 3 bases from J, leaving 13 bases between. This CDR3 has 14 amino acids. The germline V gene has CDR1 SGHTA and CDR2 FQGTGA. Sequencing was performed on unsorted PBMCs, taken just before starting antiretroviral therapy. The sequence came from a woman between 18 and 29 years old with HIV. This chain uses TRBV7-3 with TRBJ2-7; D may be TRBD1 (5 bases). CDR3 residues: CASSSKDTFYEQYF. The CDR3 nucleotides are TGTGCCAGCAGCTCAAAGGACACGTTCTACGAGCAGTACTTC.